Given below is one T cell receptor (beta chain) in context. Its specificity is unknown. This sample was taken from a study of cytomegalovirus exposure and HLA in healthy donors. Study-wide results and caveats: The authors assumed roughly uniform sequencing depth across donors for presence/absence analyses. Some TCR beta chains (about 180 of them) were listed as cytomegalovirus-associated.

The ends were cut back, 6 bases at V and 3 bases at J, with 14 bases in the middle. This CDR3 comprises 14 residues. Germline assignment: CDR1 MNHNY and CDR2 SVGAGI (reference sequence). The PCR had 60 Vbeta and 13 Jbeta primers. The assay was immunoSEQ multiplex PCR, and TCRdb's table has in-frame clones only and misses some. The table lists about 160,000 clones, roughly four fifths of them singletons. What was sequenced was PBMCs. This chain connects TRBV6-6 to TRBJ1-2; D is undetermined. The clonotype comes from a man aged 50 to 59 in good health and CMV-seropositive. DNA of the CDR3: TGTGCCAGCAGAGAGGGAAGAGGCTACTATGGCTACACCTTC. It translates to CASREGRGYYGYTF.